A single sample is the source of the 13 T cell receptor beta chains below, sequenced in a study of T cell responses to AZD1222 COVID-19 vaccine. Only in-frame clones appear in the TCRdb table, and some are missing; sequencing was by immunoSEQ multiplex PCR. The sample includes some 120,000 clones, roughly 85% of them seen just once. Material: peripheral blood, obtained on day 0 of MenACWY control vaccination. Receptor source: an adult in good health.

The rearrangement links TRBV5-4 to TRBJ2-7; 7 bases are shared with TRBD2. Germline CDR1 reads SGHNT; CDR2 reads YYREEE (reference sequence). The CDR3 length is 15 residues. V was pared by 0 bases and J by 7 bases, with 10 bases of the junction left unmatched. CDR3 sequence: CASSLAGTTTREQYF. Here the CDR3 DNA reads TGTGCCAGCAGCTTGGCCGGGACTACTACTAGGGAGCAGTACTTC.

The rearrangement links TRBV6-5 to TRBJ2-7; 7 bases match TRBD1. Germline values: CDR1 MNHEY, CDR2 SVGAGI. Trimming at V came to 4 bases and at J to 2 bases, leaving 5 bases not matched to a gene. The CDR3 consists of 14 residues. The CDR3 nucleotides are TGTGCCAGCAGTTTTCGACAGGGCCCCTACGAGCAGTACTTC. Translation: CASSFRQGPYEQYF.

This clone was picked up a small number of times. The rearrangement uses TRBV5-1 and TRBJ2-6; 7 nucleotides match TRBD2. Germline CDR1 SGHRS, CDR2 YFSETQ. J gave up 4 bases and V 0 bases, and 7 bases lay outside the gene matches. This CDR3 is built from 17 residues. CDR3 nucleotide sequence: TGCGCCAGCAGCTTGGGGTACGCGGGGGTCGGGGCCAACGTCCTGACTTTC. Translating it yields CASSLGYAGVGANVLTF.

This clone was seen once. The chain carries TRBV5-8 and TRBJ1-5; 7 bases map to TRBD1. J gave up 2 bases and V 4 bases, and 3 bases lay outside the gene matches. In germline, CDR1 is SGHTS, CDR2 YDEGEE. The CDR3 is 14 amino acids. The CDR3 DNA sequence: TGTGCCAGCAGCCCGGGACAGCGCAATCAGCCCCAGCATTTT. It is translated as CASSPGQRNQPQHF.

The CDR3 reads CASSARQGSYEQYF. The CDR3 DNA follows: TGTGCCAGCAGCGCGCGACAGGGATCCTACGAGCAGTACTTC. The genes are TRBV7-3 and TRBJ2-7, with 7 bases fitting TRBD1. This CDR3 has 14 amino acids. Losses at the gene ends were 5 bases for V and 1 base for J; bases not matched to a gene: 5. Germline V gene lookup returns CDR1 SGHTA and CDR2 FQGTGA.

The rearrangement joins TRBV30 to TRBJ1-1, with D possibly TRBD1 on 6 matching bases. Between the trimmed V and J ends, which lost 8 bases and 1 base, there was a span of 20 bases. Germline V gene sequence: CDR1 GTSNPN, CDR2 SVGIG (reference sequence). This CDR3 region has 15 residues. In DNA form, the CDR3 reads TGTGCCGGGGGGGGGCCGGGGGCAGGGAACACTGAAGCTTTCTTT. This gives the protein CAGGGPGAGNTEAFF. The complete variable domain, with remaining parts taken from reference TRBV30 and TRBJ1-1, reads SQTIHQWPATLVQPVGSPLSLECTVEGTSNPNLYWYRQAAGRGLQLLFYSVGIGQISSEVPQNLSASRPQDRQFILSSKKLLLSDSGFYLCAGGGPGAGNTEAFFGQGTRLTVV.

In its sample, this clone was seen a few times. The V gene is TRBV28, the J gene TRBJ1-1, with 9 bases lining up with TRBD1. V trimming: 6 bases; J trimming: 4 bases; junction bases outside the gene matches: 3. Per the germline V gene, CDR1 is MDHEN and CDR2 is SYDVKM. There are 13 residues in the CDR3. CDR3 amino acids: CASRGQGVTEAFF. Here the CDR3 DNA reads TGTGCCAGCAGGGGACAGGGAGTCACTGAAGCTTTCTTT.

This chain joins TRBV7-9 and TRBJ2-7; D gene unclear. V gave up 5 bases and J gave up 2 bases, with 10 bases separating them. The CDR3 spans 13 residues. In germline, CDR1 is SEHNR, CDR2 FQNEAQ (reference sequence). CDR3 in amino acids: CASSVDGAYEQYF. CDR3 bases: TGTGCCAGCAGCGTGGACGGAGCCTACGAGCAGTACTTC.

As DNA, the CDR3 is TGTGCCAGCAGCCCCGAGACAGTAAATGGCGAGCAGTACTTC. Translating gives CASSPETVNGEQYF. This sequence joins TRBV7-9 and TRBJ2-7; a weak D match, TRBD1 (5 bases). In germline, CDR1 is SEHNR, CDR2 FQNEAQ (reference sequence). Deletions cut 5 bases from V and 6 bases from J, with 17 bases between. The length of the CDR3 is 14 residues. Drawing the rest from reference TRBV7-9 and TRBJ2-7, the complete variable domain is DTGVSQNPRHKITKRGQNVTFRCDPISEHNRLYWYRQTLGQGPEFLTYFQNEAQLEKSRLLSDRFSAERPKGSFSTLEIQRTEQGDSAMYLCASSPETVNGEQYFGPGTRLTVT.

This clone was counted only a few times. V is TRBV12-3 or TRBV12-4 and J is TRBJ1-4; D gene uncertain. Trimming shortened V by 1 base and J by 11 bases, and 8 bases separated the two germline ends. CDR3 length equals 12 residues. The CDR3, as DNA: TGTGCCAGCAGTTTAGACCAGAGGAAACTGTTTTTT. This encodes CASSLDQRKLFF.

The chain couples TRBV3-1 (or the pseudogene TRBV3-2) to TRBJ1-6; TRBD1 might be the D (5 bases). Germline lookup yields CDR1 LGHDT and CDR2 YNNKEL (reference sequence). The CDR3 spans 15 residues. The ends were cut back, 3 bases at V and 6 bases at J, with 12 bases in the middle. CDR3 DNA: TGTGCCAGCAGCCACACGGGGGACGGTAATTCACCCCTCCACTTT. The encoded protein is CASSHTGDGNSPLHF.

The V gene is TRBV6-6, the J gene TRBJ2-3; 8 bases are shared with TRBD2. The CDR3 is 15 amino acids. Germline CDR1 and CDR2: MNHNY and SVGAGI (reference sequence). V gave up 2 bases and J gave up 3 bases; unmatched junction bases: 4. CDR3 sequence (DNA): TGTGCCAGCAGTTACGGGACTAGTCGTACAGATACGCAGTATTTT. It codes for CASSYGTSRTDTQYF.

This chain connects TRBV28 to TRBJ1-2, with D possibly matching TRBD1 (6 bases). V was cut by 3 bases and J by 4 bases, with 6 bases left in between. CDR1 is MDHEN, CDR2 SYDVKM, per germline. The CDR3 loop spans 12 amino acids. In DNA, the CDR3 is TGTGCCAGCAGTTTCAGGGGCTATGGCTACACCTTC. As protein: CASSFRGYGYTF.